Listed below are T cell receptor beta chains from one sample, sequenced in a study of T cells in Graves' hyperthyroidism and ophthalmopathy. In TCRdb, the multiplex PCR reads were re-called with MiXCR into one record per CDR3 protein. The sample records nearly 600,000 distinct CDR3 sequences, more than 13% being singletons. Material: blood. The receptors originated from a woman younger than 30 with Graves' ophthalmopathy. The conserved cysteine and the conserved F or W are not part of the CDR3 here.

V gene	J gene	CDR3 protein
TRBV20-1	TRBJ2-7	SAGTAYEQY
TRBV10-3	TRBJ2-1	AISESGTSGRPSYNEQF
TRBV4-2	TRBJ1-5	ASSQVGAGGGGNQPQH
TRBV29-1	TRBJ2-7	SVIRGELGSYEQY
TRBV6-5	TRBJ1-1	ASSYRDSLGDTEAF
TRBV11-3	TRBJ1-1	ASSLDWGEAF
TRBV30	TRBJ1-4	ACSVQKLF
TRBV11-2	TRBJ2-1	ASSLSLGNEQF
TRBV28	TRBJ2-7	ASTMHRDSYEQY
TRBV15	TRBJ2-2	ATSRASYTGELF
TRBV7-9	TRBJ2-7	ASSLPLGQVLSDEQY
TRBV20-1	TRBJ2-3	SARRAGADTQY
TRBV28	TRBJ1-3	ASSPPRGNTIY
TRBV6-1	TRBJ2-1	ASSVEGLINEQF
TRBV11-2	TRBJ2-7	ASSPGTSGHYEQY
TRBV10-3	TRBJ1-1	AISRDRKNTEAF
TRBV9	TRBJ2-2	ASSVARDRTTGELF
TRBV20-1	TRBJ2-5	SARDARDETQY
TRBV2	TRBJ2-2	ASSKTGFLNTGELF
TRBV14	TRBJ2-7	ASSPNNLVPGPSFYEQY
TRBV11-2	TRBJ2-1	ASDRTSRFSYNEQF
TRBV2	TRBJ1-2	ATRLTGGGYGYT
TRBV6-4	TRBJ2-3	ASSADRATDTQY
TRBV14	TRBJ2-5	ASSQEQKETQY
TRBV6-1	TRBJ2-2	ASSEAGTSDLF
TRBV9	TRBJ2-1	ASTELTSSYNEQF
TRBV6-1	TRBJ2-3	ATNPLGQGLGNTQY
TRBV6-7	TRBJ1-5	ASTHPDRGEDQPQH
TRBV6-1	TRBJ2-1	ASSWDSNVYNEQF
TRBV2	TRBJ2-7	ASSVPGQGAREQY
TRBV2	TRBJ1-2	ASRDGVLNYGYT
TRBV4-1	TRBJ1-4	ASSQQGVHEKLF
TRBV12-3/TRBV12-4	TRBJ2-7	ASSLARQGNEQY
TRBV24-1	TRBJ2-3	ATRLGDTQY
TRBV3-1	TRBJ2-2	ASSQEFIASPWNTGELF
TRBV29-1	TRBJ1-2	SVEGVYGYT
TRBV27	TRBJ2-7	ASSLGAGVYEQY
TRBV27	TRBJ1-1	ASYGGHPWTEAF
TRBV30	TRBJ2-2	AWSSGYSGELF
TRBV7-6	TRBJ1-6	ASSVAGTGHSPLH
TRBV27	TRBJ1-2	ASSTGTGIYGYT
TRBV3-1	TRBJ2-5	ASSQEPRRQETQY
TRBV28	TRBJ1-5	ASSFGQRGRNQPQH
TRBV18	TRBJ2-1	ASSQTGSRWNEQF
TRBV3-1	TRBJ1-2	ASSQGVSAINYGYT